This T cell receptor beta chain appears in the sequencing data of a study of control samples from healthy donors and cancer patients. V was clipped by 0 bases and J by 0 bases, with 4 bases between them. Germline lookup yields CDR1 SGHRS and CDR2 YFSETQ. The CDR3 consists of 15 residues. This table comes from immunoSEQ multiplex PCR, and its TCRdb copy is limited to in-frame clones, with some not included. The table lists 100,000 to 150,000 clones, just under 90% of them singletons. The chain couples TRBV5-1 to TRBJ1-6, with no clear D. The sequencing input was blood. The receptor was isolated from a man younger than 45 in good health. The CDR3 DNA reads TGCGCCAGCAGCTTGGGGGCCTCCTATAATTCACCCCTCCACTTT. Translated: CASSLGASYNSPLHF.